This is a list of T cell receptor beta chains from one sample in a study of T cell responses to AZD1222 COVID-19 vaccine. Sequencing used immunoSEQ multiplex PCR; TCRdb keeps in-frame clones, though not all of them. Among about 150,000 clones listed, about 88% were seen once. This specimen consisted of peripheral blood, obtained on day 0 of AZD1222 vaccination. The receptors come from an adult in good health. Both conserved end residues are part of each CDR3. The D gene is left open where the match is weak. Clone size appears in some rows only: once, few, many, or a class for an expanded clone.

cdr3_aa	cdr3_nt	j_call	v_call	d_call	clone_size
CASSLTSDLNWNEQFF	TGCGCCAGCAGCCTGACTAGCGACCTAAATTGGAATGAGCAGTTCTTC	TRBJ2-1	TRBV4-1	TRBD2	.
CATSPRPNTEAFF	TGTGCCACCAGCCCGCGTCCTAACACTGAAGCTTTCTTT	TRBJ1-1	TRBV15	.	few
CASTAGLTDTQYF	TGTGCCAGCACGGCGGGTCTCACAGATACGCAGTATTTT	TRBJ2-3	TRBV9	.	.
CASNPTEYNEQFF	TGTGCCAGCAATCCGACCGAGTACAATGAGCAGTTCTTC	TRBJ2-1	TRBV6-5	.	.
CASSQEGLAGTTDTQYF	TGTGCCAGCAGCCAAGAAGGGCTGGCGGGAACCACAGATACGCAGTATTTT	TRBJ2-3	TRBV4-2	.	.
CASSISSSLYF	TGTGCCAGTAGTATTTCATCGTCCCTGTACTTC	TRBJ2-7	TRBV19	.	.
CASSSLGGGPNEKLFF	TGTGCCAGCAGTTCTCTGGGAGGGGGACCTAATGAAAAACTGTTTTTT	TRBJ1-4	TRBV28	.	once
CASSSDYTEAFF	TGTGCCAGCAGCTCCGATTACACTGAAGCTTTCTTT	TRBJ1-1	TRBV7-9	.	.
CASSLKGGTDTQYF	TGCGCCAGCAGCTTAAAAGGGGGCACAGATACGCAGTATTTT	TRBJ2-3	TRBV5-1	.	.
CASSVGTGLNTEAFF	TGTGCCAGCTCTGTCGGGACAGGTTTGAACACTGAAGCTTTCTTT	TRBJ1-1	TRBV18	TRBD1	.
CASSLPNEKLFF	TGTGCCAGCAGCCTCCCTAATGAAAAACTGTTTTTT	TRBJ1-4	TRBV3-1/TRBV3-2	.	.
CATSRLWMAGNQPQHF	TGTGCCACCAGCCGTCTTTGGATGGCAGGGAATCAGCCCCAGCATTTT	TRBJ1-5	TRBV15	.	.
CASSYGTLNQPQHF	TGTGCCAGCAGTTACGGGACTTTGAATCAGCCCCAGCATTTT	TRBJ1-5	TRBV6-2/TRBV6-3	.	.
CASSVGGYTGELFF	TGCGCCAGCAGTGTCGGCGGATACACCGGGGAGCTGTTTTTT	TRBJ2-2	TRBV10-1	.	once
CASSQGVRMAKNIQYF	TGTGCCAGCAGCCAAGGAGTTAGGATGGCCAAAAACATTCAGTACTTC	TRBJ2-4	TRBV3-1/TRBV3-2	.	.
CASSKLGQNQGISNQPQHF	TGTGCCAGCAGTAAATTAGGACAAAACCAGGGGATTAGCAATCAGCCCCAGCATTTT	TRBJ1-5	TRBV27	.	.
CASSRAYNEQFF	TGTGCCAGCAGCAGAGCCTACAATGAGCAGTTCTTC	TRBJ2-1	TRBV7-2	.	once
CASARGDSYEQYF	TGTGCCAGCGCCAGGGGGGACTCCTACGAGCAGTACTTC	TRBJ2-7	TRBV7-2	.	.
CASSFTGRVETQYF	TGTGCCAGCAGCTTTACAGGAAGAGTCGAGACCCAGTACTTC	TRBJ2-5	TRBV7-2	.	.
CASSVGGTSSTNEKLFF	TGTGCCAGCAGCGTAGGGGGGACTAGTTCAACTAATGAAAAACTGTTTTTT	TRBJ1-4	TRBV7-8	.	.
CASGLWLAGINEQFF	TGTGCTAGTGGTTTGTGGCTAGCGGGGATCAATGAGCAGTTCTTC	TRBJ2-1	TRBV12-5	TRBD2	.
CASSLLTSGRALTGELFF	TGTGCCAGTAGTTTATTGACTAGCGGGAGGGCATTGACCGGGGAGCTGTTTTTT	TRBJ2-2	TRBV19	TRBD2	.
CASSRGTPYNEQFF	TGTGCCAGCAGCCGGGGGACCCCCTACAATGAGCAGTTCTTC	TRBJ2-1	TRBV3-1/TRBV3-2	.	.
CASSWDPKNIQYF	TGTGCCAGCAGCTGGGACCCTAAGAACATTCAGTACTTC	TRBJ2-4	TRBV7-6	.	.
CASSETGGAPGELFF	TGTGCCAGCAGTGAGACAGGGGGCGCCCCAGGGGAGCTGTTTTTT	TRBJ2-2	TRBV27	TRBD1	.
CASRGSTSGTNGANVLTF	TGTGCCAGCAGGGGATCAACTAGCGGGACAAATGGGGCCAACGTCCTGACTTTC	TRBJ2-6	TRBV27	TRBD2	.
CASSSGQSYEQYF	TGTGCCAGCAGCTCGGGACAGTCCTACGAGCAGTACTTC	TRBJ2-7	TRBV25-1	TRBD1	.
CASSSELRTDTQYF	TGCGCCAGCAGCTCTGAGCTACGGACAGATACGCAGTATTTT	TRBJ2-3	TRBV5-1	.	.
CASSLEGTSGRFYNEQFF	TGTGCCAGCAGCTTAGAAGGGACTAGCGGGAGGTTCTACAATGAGCAGTTCTTC	TRBJ2-1	TRBV7-2	TRBD2	.
CASSQLLNSPLHF	TGTGCCAGCAGCCAACTGTTAAATTCACCCCTCCACTTT	TRBJ1-6	TRBV14	.	.
CASSIDLLAGSTYEQYF	TGTGCCAGTAGTATAGATCTACTAGCGGGTTCTACCTACGAGCAGTACTTC	TRBJ2-7	TRBV19	TRBD2	.
CASSRAGNYEQYF	TGTGCCAGCAGCCGGGCCGGAAACTACGAGCAGTACTTC	TRBJ2-7	TRBV27	.	.
CASRQYDRSNQPQHF	TGTGCCAGCAGACAATACGACAGAAGCAATCAGCCCCAGCATTTT	TRBJ1-5	TRBV6-5	.	.
CATSDLTGATRNEQFF	TGTGCCACCAGTGATTTGACAGGGGCGACGCGGAATGAGCAGTTCTTC	TRBJ2-1	TRBV24-1	TRBD1	.
CAWSVRLDAEQFF	TGTGCCTGGAGTGTACGGCTGGACGCTGAGCAGTTCTTC	TRBJ2-1	TRBV30	.	.
CASSHGSLADVTDTQYF	TGTGCCAGCAGCCATGGCTCATTGGCGGACGTCACAGATACGCAGTATTTT	TRBJ2-3	TRBV4-2	.	.
CASSLGLTSVEQFF	TGTGCCAGCAGCTTAGGACTAACCAGCGTTGAGCAGTTCTTC	TRBJ2-1	TRBV7-2	.	.
CASSIWTSGTYEQYF	TGTGCCAGTAGTATCTGGACTAGCGGAACCTACGAGCAGTACTTC	TRBJ2-7	TRBV19	TRBD2	.
CASRESPSNEKLFF	TGCGCCAGCAGGGAGAGTCCCTCTAATGAAAAACTGTTTTTT	TRBJ1-4	TRBV5-1	.	.
CASSIRTLRDYGYTF	TGTGCCAGCAGCATCCGGACTCTAAGGGACTATGGCTACACCTTC	TRBJ1-2	TRBV7-2	.	few
CATKEAGGGGNEQFF	TGTGCCACGAAGGAAGCGGGAGGAGGAGGCAATGAGCAGTTCTTC	TRBJ2-1	TRBV24-1	TRBD2	.
CASSQDRGSAEAFF	TGTGCCAGCAGCCAAGATCGTGGGAGCGCTGAAGCTTTCTTT	TRBJ1-1	TRBV3-1/TRBV3-2	.	once
CASRLGQGLGSPLHF	TGTGCCAGCAGACTTGGACAGGGGCTTGGATCACCCCTCCACTTT	TRBJ1-6	TRBV28	TRBD1	.
CASSEGLAGALQETQYF	TGTGCCAGCAGCGAGGGACTAGCGGGGGCTCTCCAAGAGACCCAGTACTTC	TRBJ2-5	TRBV6-2/TRBV6-3	TRBD2	.
CASSLRGTGYEKLFF	TGTGCCAGCAGCCTGAGGGGGACAGGGTATGAAAAACTGTTTTTT	TRBJ1-4	TRBV28	TRBD1	.
CASSRGGPGINQPQHF	TGTGCCAGCAGTCGAGGGGGCCCAGGGATCAATCAGCCCCAGCATTTT	TRBJ1-5	TRBV7-6	TRBD1	few
CASSHRTGELFF	TGTGCCAGCAGCCACCGGACCGGGGAGCTGTTTTTT	TRBJ2-2	TRBV3-1/TRBV3-2	.	once
CASSPDRINQPQHF	TGCGCCAGCAGCCCCGATAGAATCAATCAGCCCCAGCATTTT	TRBJ1-5	TRBV4-1	.	.
CASSERGQGPYEQYF	TGTGCCAGCAGTGAGAGAGGACAGGGCCCTTACGAGCAGTACTTC	TRBJ2-7	TRBV6-1	TRBD1	.
CASSFHQGSYGYTF	TGTGCCAGCAGTTTCCATCAGGGGAGCTATGGCTACACCTTC	TRBJ1-2	TRBV28	.	.
CASSLWGRLVTGELFF	TGTGCCAGCTCCCTATGGGGGCGCTTGGTCACCGGGGAGCTGTTTTTT	TRBJ2-2	TRBV5-6	.	once
CASTGPADGYTF	TGCGCCAGCACTGGCCCAGCCGATGGCTACACCTTC	TRBJ1-2	TRBV5-1	.	.
CASTTGGGFQYF	TGTGCCAGCACCACAGGGGGGGGATTTCAGTACTTC	TRBJ2-4	TRBV28	.	once
CASSPQSQANTEAFF	TGTGCCAGCTCACCACAATCCCAGGCGAACACTGAAGCTTTCTTT	TRBJ1-1	TRBV18	.	.
CASSRKINTEAFF	TGTGCCAGTAGTAGGAAAATAAACACTGAAGCTTTCTTT	TRBJ1-1	TRBV19	.	few
CASSPGTVTYEQYF	TGTGCCAGCAGCCCGGGGACGGTGACCTACGAGCAGTACTTC	TRBJ2-7	TRBV5-4	.	.
CASRGLGNNYGYTF	TGTGCCAGCCGGGGCCTGGGAAATAACTATGGCTACACCTTC	TRBJ1-2	TRBV27	.	.
CASSLGGPLWETQYF	TGTGCCAGCAGCTTAGGGGGACCACTATGGGAGACCCAGTACTTC	TRBJ2-5	TRBV7-8	.	.
CASSLLGVESSGANVLTF	TGCGCCAGCAGCTTGTTGGGGGTGGAATCCTCTGGGGCCAACGTCCTGACTTTC	TRBJ2-6	TRBV5-1	.	.